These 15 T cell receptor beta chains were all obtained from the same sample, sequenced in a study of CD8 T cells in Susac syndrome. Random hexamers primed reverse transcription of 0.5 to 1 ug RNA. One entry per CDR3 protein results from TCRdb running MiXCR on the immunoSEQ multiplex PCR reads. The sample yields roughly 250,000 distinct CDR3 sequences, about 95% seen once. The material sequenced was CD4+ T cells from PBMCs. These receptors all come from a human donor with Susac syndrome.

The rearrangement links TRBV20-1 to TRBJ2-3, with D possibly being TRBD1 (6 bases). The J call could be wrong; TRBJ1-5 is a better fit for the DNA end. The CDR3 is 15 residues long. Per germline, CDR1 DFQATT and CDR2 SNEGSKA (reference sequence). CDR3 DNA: TGCAGTGCCCCAGGCAGGGGAATTAGCACAGATACGCAGCATTTT. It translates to CSAPGRGISTDTQHF.

Here the CDR3 DNA reads TGTGCCAGCAGCCAGTTCTCTAGCGGGAGGGGCTACAATGAGCAGTTCTTC. It translates to CASSQFSSGRGYNEQFF. The gene calls are TRBV4-2 and TRBJ2-1, with TRBD2 identical over 12 bases. This CDR3 comprises 17 residues. CDR1 and CDR2 (germline): LGHNA, YNFKEQ. V was pared by 3 bases and J by 3 bases, with 6 bases of the junction left unmatched.

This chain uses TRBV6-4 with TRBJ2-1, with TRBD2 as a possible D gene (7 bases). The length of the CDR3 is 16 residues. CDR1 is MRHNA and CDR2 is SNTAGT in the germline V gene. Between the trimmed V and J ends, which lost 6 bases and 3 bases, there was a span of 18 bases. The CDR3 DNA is TGTGCCAGCAGCCGCACGGGGGGCGGGGGCTACAATGAGCAGTTCTTC. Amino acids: CASSRTGGGGYNEQFF.

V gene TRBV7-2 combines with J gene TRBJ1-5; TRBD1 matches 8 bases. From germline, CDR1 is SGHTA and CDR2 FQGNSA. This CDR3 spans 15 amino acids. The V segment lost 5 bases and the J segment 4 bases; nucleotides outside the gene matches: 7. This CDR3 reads CASSQGQGANQPQHF. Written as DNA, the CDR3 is TGTGCCAGCAGCCAAGGACAGGGAGCGAATCAGCCCCAGCATTTT.

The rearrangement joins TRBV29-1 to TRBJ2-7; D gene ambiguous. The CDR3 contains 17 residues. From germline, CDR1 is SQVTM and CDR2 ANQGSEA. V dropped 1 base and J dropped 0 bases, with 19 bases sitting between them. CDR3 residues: CSVEVGGSPAISYEQYF. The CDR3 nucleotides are TGCAGCGTTGAAGTCGGCGGTTCACCGGCTATCTCCTACGAGCAGTACTTC.

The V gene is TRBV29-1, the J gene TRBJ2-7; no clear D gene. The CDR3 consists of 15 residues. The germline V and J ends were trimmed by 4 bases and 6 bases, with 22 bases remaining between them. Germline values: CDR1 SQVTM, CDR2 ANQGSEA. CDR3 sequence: CSVGSLKNTSGEQYF. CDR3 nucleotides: TGCAGCGTTGGTTCTTTAAAGAACACCTCGGGCGAGCAGTACTTC.

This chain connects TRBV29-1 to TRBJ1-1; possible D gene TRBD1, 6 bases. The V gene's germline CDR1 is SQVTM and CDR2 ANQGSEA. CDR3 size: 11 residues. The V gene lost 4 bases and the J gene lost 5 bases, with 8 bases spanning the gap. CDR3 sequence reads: CSVGQATEAFF. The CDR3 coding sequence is TGCAGCGTTGGACAGGCGACTGAAGCTTTCTTT.

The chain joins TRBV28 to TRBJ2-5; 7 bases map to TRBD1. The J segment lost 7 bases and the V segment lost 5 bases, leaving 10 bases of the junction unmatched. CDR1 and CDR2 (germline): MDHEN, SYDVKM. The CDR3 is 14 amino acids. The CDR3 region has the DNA TGTGCCAGCAGTCCGGACAGGATAGGGGGGACCCAGTACTTC. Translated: CASSPDRIGGTQYF.

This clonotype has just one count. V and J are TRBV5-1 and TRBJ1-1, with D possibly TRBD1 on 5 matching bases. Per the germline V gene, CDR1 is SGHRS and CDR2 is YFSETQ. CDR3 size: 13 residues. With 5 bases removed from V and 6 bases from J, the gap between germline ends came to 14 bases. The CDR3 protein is CASRIDRGAEAFF. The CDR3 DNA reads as TGCGCCAGCAGGATTGATAGGGGAGCTGAAGCTTTCTTT.

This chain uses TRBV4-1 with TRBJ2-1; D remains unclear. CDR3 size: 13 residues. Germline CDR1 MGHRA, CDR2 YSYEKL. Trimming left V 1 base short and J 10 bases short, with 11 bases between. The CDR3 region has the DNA TGCGCCAGCAGCCAAGCCGACTTTGTGGAGCAGTTCTTC. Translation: CASSQADFVEQFF.

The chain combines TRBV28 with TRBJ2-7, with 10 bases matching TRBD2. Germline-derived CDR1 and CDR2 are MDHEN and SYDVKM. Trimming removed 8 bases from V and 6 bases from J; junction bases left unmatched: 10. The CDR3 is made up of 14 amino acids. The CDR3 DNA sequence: TGTGCCAGCGGGGGTTTAGCGGGAGGAGGCGAGCAGTACTTC. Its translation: CASGGLAGGGEQYF.

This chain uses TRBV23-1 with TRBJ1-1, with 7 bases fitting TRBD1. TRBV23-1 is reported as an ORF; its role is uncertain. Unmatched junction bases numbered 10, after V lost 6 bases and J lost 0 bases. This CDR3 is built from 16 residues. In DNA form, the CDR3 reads TGCGCCAGCAGGACAGGGAGGATGGGTATGAACACTGAAGCTTTCTTT. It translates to CASRTGRMGMNTEAFF.

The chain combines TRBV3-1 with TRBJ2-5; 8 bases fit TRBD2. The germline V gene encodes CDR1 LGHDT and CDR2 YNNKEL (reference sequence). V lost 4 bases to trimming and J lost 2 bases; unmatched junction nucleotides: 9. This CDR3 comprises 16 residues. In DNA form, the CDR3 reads TGTGCCAGCAGCCTCGGGAGGGGAAGCGGACAAGAGACCCAGTACTTC. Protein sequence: CASSLGRGSGQETQYF.

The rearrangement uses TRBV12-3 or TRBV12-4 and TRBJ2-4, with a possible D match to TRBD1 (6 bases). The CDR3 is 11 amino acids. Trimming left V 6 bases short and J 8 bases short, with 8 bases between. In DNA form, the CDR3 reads TGTGCCAGCAGGAGGACAGACATTCAGTACTTC. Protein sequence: CASRRTDIQYF.

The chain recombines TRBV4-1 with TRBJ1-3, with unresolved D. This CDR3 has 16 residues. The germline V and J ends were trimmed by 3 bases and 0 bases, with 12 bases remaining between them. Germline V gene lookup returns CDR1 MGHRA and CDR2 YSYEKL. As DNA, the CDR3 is TGCGCCAGCAGCCATGCAACAGCCGACTCTGGAAACACCATATATTTT. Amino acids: CASSHATADSGNTIYF.